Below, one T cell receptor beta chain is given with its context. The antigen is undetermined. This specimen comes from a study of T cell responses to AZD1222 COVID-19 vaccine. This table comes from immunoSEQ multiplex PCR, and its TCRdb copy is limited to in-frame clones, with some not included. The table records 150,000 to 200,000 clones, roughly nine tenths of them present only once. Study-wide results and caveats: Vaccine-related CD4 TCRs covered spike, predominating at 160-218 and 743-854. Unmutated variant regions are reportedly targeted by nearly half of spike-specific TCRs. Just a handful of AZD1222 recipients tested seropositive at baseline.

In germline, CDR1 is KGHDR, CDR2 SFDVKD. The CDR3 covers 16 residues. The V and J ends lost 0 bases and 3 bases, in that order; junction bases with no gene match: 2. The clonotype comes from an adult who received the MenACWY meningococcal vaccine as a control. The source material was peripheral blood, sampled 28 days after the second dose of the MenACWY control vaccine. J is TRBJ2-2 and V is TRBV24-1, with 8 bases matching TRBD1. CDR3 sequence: CATSDLDRGDTGELFF. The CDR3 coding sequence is TGTGCCACCAGTGATTTGGACAGGGGAGACACCGGGGAGCTGTTTTTT.